One and the same sample provided the 24 T cell receptor beta chains below, sequenced in a study of shared clonotypes between healthy human individuals. Sequenced by immunoSEQ multiplex PCR; TCRdb stores in-frame clones only, minus some. The sample has a few million clones; 85% to 95% are singletons. Specimen: naive CD4+ T cells from PBMCs. Subset specified: CD45RA+ positively selected. Source of these receptors: a man younger than 35 in good health. Some clones in this sample may be carry-over from other donors' samples.

This clone was detected only once. Other nucleotide sequences in the sample specify the same CDR3. The V call is TRBV18, the J call TRBJ2-3; 8 nucleotides match TRBD2. From germline, CDR1 is KGHSH and CDR2 LQKENI. V trimming: 3 bases; J trimming: 0 bases; junction bases outside the gene matches: 2. The CDR3 consists of 15 residues. CDR3 in amino acids: CASSPTSGSTDTQYF. The CDR3 DNA reads TGTGCCAGCTCACCCACTAGCGGTAGCACAGATACGCAGTATTTT.

This chain uses TRBV5-1 with TRBJ1-2; D may be TRBD1 (5 bases). The V gene's germline CDR1 is SGHRS and CDR2 YFSETQ. The CDR3 contains 12 residues. V was cut by 0 bases and J by 6 bases, with 6 bases left in between. The CDR3 protein is CASSLDRNGYTF. The CDR3 DNA sequence: TGCGCCAGCAGCTTGGACAGGAATGGCTACACCTTC.

The chain carries TRBV18 and TRBJ2-6; TRBD2 matches at 8 bases. V dropped 8 bases and J dropped 0; count of bases not matched to a gene: 18. CDR1 is KGHSH and CDR2 is LQKENI in the germline V gene. CDR3 size: 20 residues. This CDR3 reads CASPREGHDIPNSGANVLTF. CDR3 coding DNA: TGTGCCAGCCCCCGGGAGGGACATGACATACCTAACTCTGGGGCCAACGTCCTGACTTTC.

The chain couples TRBV20-1 to TRBJ2-1; D unclear. This CDR3 is built from 11 residues. V lost 4 bases and J 7 bases, leaving 8 bases between the germline ends. CDR1 DFQATT and CDR2 SNEGSKA come from the germline V gene (reference sequence). The CDR3 DNA reads TGCAGTGCTATTCAAGTGAATGAGCAGTTCTTC. Amino acids: CSAIQVNEQFF.

This sequence joins TRBV6-5 and TRBJ1-2; D possibly corresponds to TRBD1 (5 bases). There are 14 residues in the CDR3. The germline gives CDR1 MNHEY, CDR2 SVGAGI. V was shortened by 2 bases and J by 2 bases, with 9 bases between the two germline ends. The CDR3 DNA reads as TGTGCCAGCAGTTACGGGGGAAACAACTATGGCTACACCTTC. It translates to CASSYGGNNYGYTF.

This chain joins TRBV20-1 and TRBJ1-5; D gene ambiguous. The CDR3 has 11 amino acids. Trimming took 6 bases from V and 7 from J, leaving 10 bases between them. The germline V gene has CDR1 DFQATT and CDR2 SNEGSKA (reference sequence). CDR3 sequence: CSAMTFQPQHF. The CDR3 DNA reads as TGCAGTGCCATGACCTTCCAGCCCCAGCATTTT.

The chain's CDR3 is CASSPPRTGIGELFF. The CDR3 nucleotides are TGTGCCAGCAGTCCCCCTAGGACAGGGATCGGGGAGCTGTTTTTT. The chain combines TRBV6-5 with TRBJ2-2; 8 positions agree with TRBD1. CDR3 length: 15 amino acids. Germline V gene lookup returns CDR1 MNHEY and CDR2 SVGAGI. The V segment lost 5 bases and the J segment 7 bases; nucleotides outside the gene matches: 9.

This chain joins TRBV5-1 and TRBJ1-5; D gene unclear. This CDR3 has 15 amino acids. Germline assignment: CDR1 SGHRS and CDR2 YFSETQ. The V gene lost 0 bases and the J gene lost 5 bases, with 12 bases spanning the gap. CDR3 amino acids: CASSLGPGAYQPQHF. In DNA form, the CDR3 reads TGCGCCAGCAGCTTGGGCCCGGGAGCATATCAGCCCCAGCATTTT.

Concerning this clone itself: The sample holds other DNA sequences that translate to the same CDR3. The chain recombines TRBV9 with TRBJ2-1, with D maybe TRBD2 (6 bases). The CDR3 is made up of 15 amino acids. Per the germline V gene, CDR1 is SGDLS and CDR2 is YYNGEE. Trimming stripped 0 bases from V and 2 bases from J, with 9 bases between. The CDR3: CASSVVGTAYNEQFF. The DNA of the CDR3 is TGTGCCAGCAGCGTAGTCGGGACTGCCTACAATGAGCAGTTCTTC.

The chain combines TRBV18 with TRBJ2-7; D is perhaps TRBD2 (5 bases). V lost 1 base and J lost 2, with 9 bases in between. The CDR3 loop spans 14 amino acids. Germline V gives CDR1 KGHSH, CDR2 LQKENI. CDR3 sequence reads: CASSPLRGTYEQYF. The CDR3 DNA is TGTGCCAGCTCACCACTCCGGGGTACCTACGAGCAGTACTTC.

V and J are TRBV5-1 and TRBJ1-4; 8 bases agree with TRBD1. Trimming removed 4 bases from V and 2 bases from J; junction bases left unmatched: 10. Germline CDR1 is SGHRS and CDR2 is YFSETQ. This CDR3 comprises 17 residues. CDR3 protein: CASSARQGRGTNEKLFF. CDR3 in DNA: TGCGCCAGCAGCGCCCGACAGGGGCGAGGGACTAATGAAAAACTGTTTTTT.

The genes are TRBV5-1 and TRBJ2-1; 10 bases map to TRBD2. J lost 7 bases, V lost 1 base, and 5 bases had no gene match. The CDR3 covers 15 residues. The germline V gene encodes CDR1 SGHRS and CDR2 YFSETQ. The CDR3 sequence: CASSLLVAGGNEQFF. Written as DNA, the CDR3 is TGCGCCAGCAGCTTGCTGGTAGCGGGAGGAAATGAGCAGTTCTTC.

The chain is built from TRBV28 and TRBJ2-1; TRBD2 might be the D (5 bases). V was shortened by 5 bases and J by 10 bases, with 12 bases between the two germline ends. CDR1 and CDR2 from the germline V gene are MDHEN and SYDVKM. The CDR3 contains 12 residues. As DNA, the CDR3 is TGTGCCAGCAGTCCGCCCCGGGGAGAGCAGTTCTTC. Protein sequence: CASSPPRGEQFF.

The genes are TRBV5-1 and TRBJ2-1; the match to TRBD2 covers 9 bases. The CDR3 spans 15 residues. Germline trimming cut 0 bases from V and 8 bases from J; bases unmatched to any gene: 6. CDR1 and CDR2 from the germline V gene are SGHRS and YFSETQ. The CDR3 is CASSLGVAGAHEQFF. In DNA form, the CDR3 reads TGCGCCAGCAGCTTGGGGGTAGCGGGAGCACATGAGCAGTTCTTC.

This rearrangement joins TRBV10-3 to TRBJ2-7, with 10 bases matching TRBD1. V gave up 2 bases and J gave up 2 bases; unmatched junction bases: 3. CDR3 length equals 15 residues. CDR1 and CDR2 (germline): ENHRY, SYGVKD. CDR3 protein: CAISEPGQGTYEQYF. CDR3 DNA: TGTGCCATCAGTGAGCCGGGACAGGGGACCTACGAGCAGTACTTC.

The chain couples TRBV6-5 to TRBJ2-5, with 15 bases that match TRBD2. The V gene's germline CDR1 is MNHEY and CDR2 SVGAGI. V was clipped by 6 bases and J by 13 bases; unmatched bases: 9. This CDR3 has 14 residues. The CDR3 here is CASSPGTSGRLWYF. For the CDR3, the DNA is TGTGCCAGCAGCCCCGGGACTAGCGGGAGGCTATGGTACTTC.

This chain links TRBV4-3 with TRBJ2-3; D ambiguous. Germline loops: CDR1 LGHNA, CDR2 YSLEER. Trimming cost V 0 bases and J 0 bases, with 10 bases left between them. The CDR3 extends over 16 amino acids. CDR3 bases: TGCGCCAGCAGCCAAGACGGGCGCGCTAGCACAGATACGCAGTATTTT. It is translated as CASSQDGRASTDTQYF.

The chain has TRBV4-1 and TRBJ2-1; no clear D. V was trimmed by 3 bases and J by 4 bases, leaving 10 bases between them. Germline-derived CDR1 and CDR2 are MGHRA and YSYEKL. The CDR3 has 14 amino acids. The CDR3 nucleotides read TGCGCCAGCAGCCAGTGGACCATATACAATGAGCAGTTCTTC. Protein: CASSQWTIYNEQFF.

The rearrangement links TRBV4-1 to TRBJ2-3; 9 nucleotides agree with TRBD2. V shed 0 bases and J 0 bases; nucleotides not matched to a gene: 1. The CDR3 is 16 residues long. Germline V lookup: CDR1 MGHRA, CDR2 YSYEKL. CDR3 DNA sequence: TGCGCCAGCAGCCAAGAGGGACTAGCTAGCACAGATACGCAGTATTTT. This translates into CASSQEGLASTDTQYF.

This chain joins TRBV7-2 and TRBJ1-4, with a weak D call TRBD1 (6 bases). The V gene lost 1 base and the J gene lost 7 bases, with 13 bases spanning the gap. Germline-derived CDR1 and CDR2 are SGHTA and FQGNSA. The CDR3 is made up of 15 amino acids. The CDR3 DNA reads as TGTGCCAGCAGCTTAGTGGCAGGGGCTGGTGAAAAACTGTTTTTT. Its translation: CASSLVAGAGEKLFF.

The rearrangement uses TRBV28 and TRBJ1-2, with 8 nucleotides matching TRBD1. Germline assignment: CDR1 MDHEN and CDR2 SYDVKM. The CDR3 has 12 amino acids. V lost 8 bases to trimming and J lost 10 bases; unmatched junction nucleotides: 9. The CDR3 spells CASWGQEGVYTF. The CDR3 region has the DNA TGTGCCAGCTGGGGACAGGAGGGGGTCTACACCTTC.

The count of this clone is one. V and J are TRBV12-5 and TRBJ1-1; D gene uncertain. With 2 bases removed from V and 1 base from J, the gap between germline ends came to 5 bases. Germline values: CDR1 LGHNT, CDR2 FRNRAP. CDR3 length: 13 amino acids. Here the CDR3 reads CASGLSGNTEAFF. As DNA, the CDR3 is TGTGCTAGTGGTTTGTCAGGGAACACTGAAGCTTTCTTT. Full variable domain (rest looked up from reference TRBV12-5 and TRBJ1-1): DARVTQTPRHKVTEMGQEVTMRCQPILGHNTVFWYRQTMMQGLELLAYFRNRAPLDDSGMPKDRFSAEMPDATLATLKIQPSEPRDSAVYFCASGLSGNTEAFFGQGTRLTVV.

The V and J genes are TRBV6-6 and TRBJ1-5; no clear D. The CDR3 has 13 amino acids. The germline CDR1 and CDR2 sequences are MNHNY and SVGAGI (reference sequence). Trimming took 6 bases from V and 7 from J, leaving 13 bases between them. The chain's CDR3 is CASRYPGRQPQHF. Here the CDR3 DNA reads TGTGCCAGCAGATATCCGGGCCGCCAGCCCCAGCATTTT.

The chain is built from TRBV7-8 and TRBJ2-5; TRBD1 aligns across 7 bases. This CDR3 is 13 amino acids long. Trimming at V came to 5 bases and at J to 5 bases, leaving 5 bases not matched to a gene. Looked up from germline, CDR1 is SGHVS and CDR2 is FQNEAQ. The CDR3 coding sequence is TGTGCCAGCAGCCCGAGGGGGCGGGAGACCCAGTACTTC. The encoded protein is CASSPRGRETQYF.